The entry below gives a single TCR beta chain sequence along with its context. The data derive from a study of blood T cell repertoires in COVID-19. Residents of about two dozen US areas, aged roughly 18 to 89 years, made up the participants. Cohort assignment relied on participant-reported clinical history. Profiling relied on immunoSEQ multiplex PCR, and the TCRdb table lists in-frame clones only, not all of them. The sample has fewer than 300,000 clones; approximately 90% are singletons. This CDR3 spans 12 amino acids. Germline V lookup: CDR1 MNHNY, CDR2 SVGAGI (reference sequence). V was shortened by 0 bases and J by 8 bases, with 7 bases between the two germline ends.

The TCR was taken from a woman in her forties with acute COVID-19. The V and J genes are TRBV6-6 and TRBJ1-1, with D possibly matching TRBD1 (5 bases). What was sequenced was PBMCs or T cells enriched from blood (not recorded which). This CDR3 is CASSYSGGEAFF. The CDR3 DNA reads TGTGCCAGCAGTTACTCCGGGGGGGAAGCTTTCTTT.